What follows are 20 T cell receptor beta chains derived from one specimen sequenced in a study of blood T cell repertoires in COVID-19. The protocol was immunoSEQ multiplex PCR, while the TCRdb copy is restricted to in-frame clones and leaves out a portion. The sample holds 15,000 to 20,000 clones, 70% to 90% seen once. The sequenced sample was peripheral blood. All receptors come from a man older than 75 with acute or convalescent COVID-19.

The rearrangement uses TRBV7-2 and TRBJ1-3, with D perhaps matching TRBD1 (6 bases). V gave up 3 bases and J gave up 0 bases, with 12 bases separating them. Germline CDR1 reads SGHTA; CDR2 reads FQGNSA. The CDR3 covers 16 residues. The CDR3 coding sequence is TGTGCCAGCAGCTTGGCGACAGGCCTCTCTGGAAACACCATATATTTT. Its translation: CASSLATGLSGNTIYF.

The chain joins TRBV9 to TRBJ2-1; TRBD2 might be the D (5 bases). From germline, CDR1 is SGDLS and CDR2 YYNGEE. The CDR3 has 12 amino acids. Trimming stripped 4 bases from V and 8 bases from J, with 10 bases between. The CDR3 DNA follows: TGTGCCAGCAGCTCCTCCGGGGATGAGCAGTTCTTC. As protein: CASSSSGDEQFF.

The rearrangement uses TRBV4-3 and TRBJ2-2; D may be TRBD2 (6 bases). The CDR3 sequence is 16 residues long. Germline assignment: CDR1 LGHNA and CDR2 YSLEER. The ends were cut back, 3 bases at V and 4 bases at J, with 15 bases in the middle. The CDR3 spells CASSHRMGGSTGELFF. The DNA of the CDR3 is TGCGCCAGCAGCCACCGCATGGGGGGAAGCACCGGGGAGCTGTTTTTT.

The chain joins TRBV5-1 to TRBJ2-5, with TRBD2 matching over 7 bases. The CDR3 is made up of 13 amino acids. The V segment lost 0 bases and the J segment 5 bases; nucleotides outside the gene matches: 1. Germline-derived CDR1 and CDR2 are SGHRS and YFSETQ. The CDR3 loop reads CASSLVGGETQYF. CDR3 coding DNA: TGCGCCAGCAGCTTGGTCGGGGGGGAGACCCAGTACTTC.

CDR3 residues: CASSPPLGRNEQFF. The CDR3 DNA sequence: TGTGCCAGCAGCCCCCCCCTGGGGAGGAATGAGCAGTTCTTC. The V gene is TRBV3-1 (or the pseudogene TRBV3-2), the J gene TRBJ2-1; weak D call: TRBD2 (6 bases). In germline, CDR1 is LGHDT, CDR2 YNNKEL (reference sequence). The CDR3 loop spans 14 amino acids. Trimming removed 4 bases at V and 7 bases at J, with 14 bases between.

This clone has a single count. In nucleotides, the CDR3 is TGTGCCAGCAGTCTTCACAGGGGGGACGAGCAGTACTTC. This encodes CASSLHRGDEQYF. The chain carries TRBV28 and TRBJ2-7; TRBD1 agrees at 8 bases. V shed 5 bases, J shed 5 bases, and the junction held 5 bases outside the gene matches. The CDR3 covers 13 residues. Germline CDR1 reads MDHEN; CDR2 reads SYDVKM.

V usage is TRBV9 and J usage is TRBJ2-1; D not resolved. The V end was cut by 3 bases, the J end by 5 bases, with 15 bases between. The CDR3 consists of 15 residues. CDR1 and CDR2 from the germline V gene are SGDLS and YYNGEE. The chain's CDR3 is CASSELTTSNNEQFF. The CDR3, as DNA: TGTGCCAGCAGCGAACTAACCACCTCAAACAATGAGCAGTTCTTC.

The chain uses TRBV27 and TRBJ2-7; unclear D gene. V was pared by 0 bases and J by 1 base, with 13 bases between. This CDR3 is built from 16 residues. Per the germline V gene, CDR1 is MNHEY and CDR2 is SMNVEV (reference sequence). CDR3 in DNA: TGTGCCAGCAGTTTATCACGCGCTCTGAATTCCTACGAGCAGTACTTC. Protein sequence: CASSLSRALNSYEQYF.

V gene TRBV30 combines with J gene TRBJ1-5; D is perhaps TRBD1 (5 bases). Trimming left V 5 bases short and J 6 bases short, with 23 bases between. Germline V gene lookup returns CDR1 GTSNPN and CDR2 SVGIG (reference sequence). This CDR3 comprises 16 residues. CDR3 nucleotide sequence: TGTGCCTGGGGAATTGGGGGGATAGGCGGGGGTCAGCCCCAGCATTTT. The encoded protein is CAWGIGGIGGGQPQHF.

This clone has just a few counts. CDR3 protein: CASSLGGSGGQMNTEAFF. In DNA form, the CDR3 reads TGTGCCAGCAGCTTAGGGGGGTCAGGGGGCCAGATGAACACTGAAGCTTTCTTT. V and J are TRBV7-2 and TRBJ1-1; 8 bases match TRBD1. The CDR3 is 18 residues long. The V and J ends lost 1 base and 0 bases, in that order; junction bases with no gene match: 10. Germline CDR1 and CDR2: SGHTA and FQGNSA.

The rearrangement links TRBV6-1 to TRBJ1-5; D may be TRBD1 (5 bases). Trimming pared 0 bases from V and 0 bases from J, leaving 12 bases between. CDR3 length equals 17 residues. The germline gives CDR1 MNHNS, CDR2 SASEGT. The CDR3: CASSEAGGSRSNQPQHF. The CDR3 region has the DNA TGTGCCAGCAGTGAAGCTGGGGGGTCCCGTAGCAATCAGCCCCAGCATTTT.

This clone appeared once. As DNA, the CDR3 is TGCAGCGTTGAAACAGGCGTGACAGGAGGAGGCTACACCTTC. Translated, it gives CSVETGVTGGGYTF. The gene calls are TRBV29-1 and TRBJ1-2, with a weak D call TRBD1 (6 bases). This CDR3 has 14 residues. CDR1 and CDR2 from the germline V gene are SQVTM and ANQGSEA. The V and J ends lost 2 bases and 8 bases respectively, with 18 bases between them. The full variable domain, in which reference TRBV29-1 and TRBJ1-2 provide the parts outside the CDR3, is SAVISQKPSRDICQRGTSLTIQCQVDSQVTMMFWYRQQPGQSLTLIATANQGSEATYESGFVIDKFPISRPNLTFSTLTVSNMSPEDSSIYLCSVETGVTGGGYTFGSGTRLTVV.

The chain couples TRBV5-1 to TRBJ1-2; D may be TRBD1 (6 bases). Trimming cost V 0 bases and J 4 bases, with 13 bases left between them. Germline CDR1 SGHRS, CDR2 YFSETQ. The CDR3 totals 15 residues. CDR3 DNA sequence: TGCGCCAGCAGCTTGGTCAGGGGAGAGGGCTATGGCTACACCTTC. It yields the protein CASSLVRGEGYGYTF. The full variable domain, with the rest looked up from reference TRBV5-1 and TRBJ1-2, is KAGVTQTPRYLIKTRGQQVTLSCSPISGHRSVSWYQQTPGQGLQFLFEYFSETQRNKGNFPGRFSGRQFSNSRSEMNVSTLELGDSALYLCASSLVRGEGYGYTFGSGTRLTVV.

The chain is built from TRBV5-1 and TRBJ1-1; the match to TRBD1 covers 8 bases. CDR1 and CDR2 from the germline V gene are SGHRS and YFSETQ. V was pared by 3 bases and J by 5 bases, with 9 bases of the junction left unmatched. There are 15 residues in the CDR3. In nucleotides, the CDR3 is TGCGCCAGCAGCTACCACGGACAGGGTCGGACTGAAGCTTTCTTT. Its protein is CASSYHGQGRTEAFF.

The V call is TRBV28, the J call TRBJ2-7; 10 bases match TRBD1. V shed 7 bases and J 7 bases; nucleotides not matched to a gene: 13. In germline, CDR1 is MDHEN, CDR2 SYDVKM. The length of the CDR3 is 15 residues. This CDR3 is CASTRWGTGAREQYF. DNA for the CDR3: TGTGCCAGCACCAGGTGGGGGACAGGGGCAAGGGAGCAGTACTTC.

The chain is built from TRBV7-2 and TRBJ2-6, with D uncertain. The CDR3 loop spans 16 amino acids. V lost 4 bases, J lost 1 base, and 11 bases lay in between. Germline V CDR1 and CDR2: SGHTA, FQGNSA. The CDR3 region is CASSSRRSSGANVLTF. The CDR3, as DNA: TGTGCCAGCAGCTCCCGCCGGAGTTCTGGGGCCAACGTCCTGACTTTC.

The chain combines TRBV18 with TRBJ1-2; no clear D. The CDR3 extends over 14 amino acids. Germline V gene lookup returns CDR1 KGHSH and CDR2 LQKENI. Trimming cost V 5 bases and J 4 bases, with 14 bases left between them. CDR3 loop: CASSATETRYGYTF. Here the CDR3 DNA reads TGTGCCAGCTCAGCCACAGAAACCCGCTATGGCTACACCTTC.

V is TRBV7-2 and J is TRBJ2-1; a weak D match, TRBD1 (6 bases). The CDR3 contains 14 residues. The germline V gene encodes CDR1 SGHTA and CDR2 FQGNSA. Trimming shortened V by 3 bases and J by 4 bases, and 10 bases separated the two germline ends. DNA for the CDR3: TGTGCCAGCAGCTTCCCTGGACAGTACAATGAGCAGTTCTTC. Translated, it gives CASSFPGQYNEQFF.

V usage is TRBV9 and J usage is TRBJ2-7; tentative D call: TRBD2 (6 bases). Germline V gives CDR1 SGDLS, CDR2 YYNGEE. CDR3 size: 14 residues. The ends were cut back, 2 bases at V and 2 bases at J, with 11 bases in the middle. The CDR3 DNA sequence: TGTGCCAGCAGCGTTGCTAGCGATACCTACGAGCAGTACTTC. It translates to CASSVASDTYEQYF.

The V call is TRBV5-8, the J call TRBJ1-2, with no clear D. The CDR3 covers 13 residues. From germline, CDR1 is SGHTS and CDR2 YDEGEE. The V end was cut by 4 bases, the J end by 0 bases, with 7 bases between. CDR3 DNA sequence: TGTGCCAGCAGCACGAGCACTAACTATGGCTACACCTTC. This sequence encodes CASSTSTNYGYTF.